This TCR beta chain was documented in a study of PD-1 blockade in classical Hodgkin lymphoma. Study-level findings and limits: Baseline diversity was lower in partial responders and progressors than complete responders. Patients excluded were those beginning nivolumab under 1 year after ASCT. Healthy donors were reported to have higher baseline TCR diversity than newly diagnosed patients.

Germline CDR1 and CDR2: LNHDA and SQIVND (reference sequence). The V gene lost 8 bases and the J gene lost 2 bases, with 16 bases spanning the gap. The CDR3 sequence is 15 residues long. Documented time point: cycle 4 day 1 (C4D1), after 5 to 7 weeks of nivolumab. Relapse after autologous stem cell transplantation occurred in every patient, and brentuximab vedotin exposure varied. When best responses were assessed, they were complete response, partial response or progressive disease. Assay used: immunoSEQ multiplex PCR; TCRdb lists only in-frame clones, some missing. Among 100,000 or so clones listed, approximately 89% were seen once. As regards this clone: Its antigen is unidentified.

This sequence was found in a human donor with classical Hodgkin lymphoma. V and J are TRBV19 and TRBJ1-5; a possible D gene is TRBD1 (6 bases). The source material was peripheral blood mononuclear cells (PBMCs), sampled before the fourth cycle of nivolumab. The CDR3 bases are TGTGCCAGTGGAGTTGGGACAATGGGCAATCAGCCCCAGCATTTT. Its translation is CASGVGTMGNQPQHF. The whole variable domain, filled in from reference TRBV19 and TRBJ1-5, reads DGGITQSPKYLFRKEGQNVTLSCEQNLNHDAMYWYRQDPGQGLRLIYYSQIVNDFQKGDIAEGYSVSREKKESFPLTVTSAQKNPTAFYLCASGVGTMGNQPQHFGDGTRLSIL.